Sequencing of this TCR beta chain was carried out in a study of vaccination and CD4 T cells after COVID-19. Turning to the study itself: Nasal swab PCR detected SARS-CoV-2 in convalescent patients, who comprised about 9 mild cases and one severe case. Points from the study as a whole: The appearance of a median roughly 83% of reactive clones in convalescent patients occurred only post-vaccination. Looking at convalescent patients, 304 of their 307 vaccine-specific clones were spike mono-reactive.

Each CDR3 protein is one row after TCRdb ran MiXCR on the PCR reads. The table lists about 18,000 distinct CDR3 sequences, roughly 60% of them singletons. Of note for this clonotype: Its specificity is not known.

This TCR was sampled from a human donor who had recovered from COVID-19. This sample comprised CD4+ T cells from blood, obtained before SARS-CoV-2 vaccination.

For the CDR3, the DNA is TGTGCCAGCAGCGTTTTAGGAGGGAGGGCCGAGAATGAGCAGTTCTTC. Its protein is CASSVLGGRAENEQFF. The chain combines TRBV7-3 with TRBJ2-1; 7 nucleotides line up with TRBD2. V gave up 5 bases and J gave up 7 bases; unmatched junction bases: 14. The CDR3 length is 16 residues. The V gene's germline CDR1 is SGHTA and CDR2 FQGTGA.